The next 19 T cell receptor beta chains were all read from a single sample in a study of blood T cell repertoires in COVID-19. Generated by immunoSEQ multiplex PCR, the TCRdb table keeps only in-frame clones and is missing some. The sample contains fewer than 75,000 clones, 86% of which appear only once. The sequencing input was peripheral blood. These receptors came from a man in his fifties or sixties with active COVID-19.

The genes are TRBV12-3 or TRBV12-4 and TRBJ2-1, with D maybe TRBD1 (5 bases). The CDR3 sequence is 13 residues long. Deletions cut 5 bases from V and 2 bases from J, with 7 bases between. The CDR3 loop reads CASSTGPYNEQFF. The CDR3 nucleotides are TGTGCCAGCAGTACAGGTCCCTACAATGAGCAGTTCTTC.

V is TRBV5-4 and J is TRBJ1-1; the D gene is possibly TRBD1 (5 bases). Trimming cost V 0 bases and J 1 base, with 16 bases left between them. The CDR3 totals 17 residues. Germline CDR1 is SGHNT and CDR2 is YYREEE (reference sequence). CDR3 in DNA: TGTGCCAGCAGCTTGGGGGGTCGACAGAATAAGAACACTGAAGCTTTCTTT. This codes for CASSLGGRQNKNTEAFF.

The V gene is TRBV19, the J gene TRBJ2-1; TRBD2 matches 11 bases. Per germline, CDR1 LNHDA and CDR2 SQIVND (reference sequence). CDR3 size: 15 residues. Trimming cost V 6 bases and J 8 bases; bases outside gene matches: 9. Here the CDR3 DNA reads TGTGCCAGTAGGCTAGCGGGAGGTCCCGTGGATGAGCAGTTCTTC. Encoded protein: CASRLAGGPVDEQFF.

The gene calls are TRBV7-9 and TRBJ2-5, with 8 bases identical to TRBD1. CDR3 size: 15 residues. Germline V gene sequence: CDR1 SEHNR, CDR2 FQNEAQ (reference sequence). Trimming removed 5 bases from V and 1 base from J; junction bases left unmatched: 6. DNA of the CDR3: TGTGCCAGCAGCGTCAGGACAGGGACCCAAGAGACCCAGTACTTC. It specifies CASSVRTGTQETQYF.

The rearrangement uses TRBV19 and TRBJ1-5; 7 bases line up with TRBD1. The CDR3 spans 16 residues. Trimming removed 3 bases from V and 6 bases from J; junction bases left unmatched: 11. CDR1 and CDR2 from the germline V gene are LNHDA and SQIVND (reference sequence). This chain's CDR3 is CASSMAGGNAGQPQHF. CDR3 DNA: TGTGCCAGTAGTATGGCAGGGGGAAACGCCGGTCAGCCCCAGCATTTT.

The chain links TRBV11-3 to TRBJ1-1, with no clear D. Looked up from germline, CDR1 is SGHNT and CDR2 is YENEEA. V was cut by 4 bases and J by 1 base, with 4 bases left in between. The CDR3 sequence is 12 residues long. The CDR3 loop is CASSSGNTEAFF. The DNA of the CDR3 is TGTGCCAGCAGCTCGGGGAACACTGAAGCTTTCTTT.

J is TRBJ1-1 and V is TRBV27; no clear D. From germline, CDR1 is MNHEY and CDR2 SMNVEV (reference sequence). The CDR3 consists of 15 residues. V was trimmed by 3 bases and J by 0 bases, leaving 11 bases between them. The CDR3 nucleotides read TGTGCCAGCAGTTTCAGGAAGGATATGAACACTGAAGCTTTCTTT. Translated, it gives CASSFRKDMNTEAFF.

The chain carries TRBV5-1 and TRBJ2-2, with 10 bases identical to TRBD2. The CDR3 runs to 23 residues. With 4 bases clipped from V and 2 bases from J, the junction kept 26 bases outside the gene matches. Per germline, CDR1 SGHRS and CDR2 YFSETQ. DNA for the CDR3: TGCGCCAGCAGCACCCACTGGGGGGCAGGGCTCCTAGCGGGAGCCCAAAACACCGGGGAGCTGTTTTTT. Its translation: CASSTHWGAGLLAGAQNTGELFF.

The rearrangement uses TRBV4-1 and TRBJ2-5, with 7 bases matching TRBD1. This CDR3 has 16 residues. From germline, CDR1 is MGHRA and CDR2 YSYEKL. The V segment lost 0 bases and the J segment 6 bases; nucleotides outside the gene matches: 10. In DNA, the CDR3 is TGCGCCAGCAGCCAAGATCACTCGACAGGGCTGAAGACCCAGTACTTC. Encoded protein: CASSQDHSTGLKTQYF.

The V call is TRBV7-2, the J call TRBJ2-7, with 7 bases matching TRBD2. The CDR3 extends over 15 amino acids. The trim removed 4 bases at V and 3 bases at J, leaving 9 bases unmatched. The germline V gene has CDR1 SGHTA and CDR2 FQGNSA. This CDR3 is CASSWRVRGNYEQYF. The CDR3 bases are TGTGCCAGCAGCTGGCGAGTGCGGGGGAACTACGAGCAGTACTTC.

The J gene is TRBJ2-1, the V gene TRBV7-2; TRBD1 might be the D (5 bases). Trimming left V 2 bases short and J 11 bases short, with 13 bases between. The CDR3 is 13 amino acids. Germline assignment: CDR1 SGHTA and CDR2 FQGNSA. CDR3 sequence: CASSLSGWGQQFF. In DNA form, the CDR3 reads TGTGCCAGCAGCTTATCAGGGTGGGGCCAGCAGTTCTTC.

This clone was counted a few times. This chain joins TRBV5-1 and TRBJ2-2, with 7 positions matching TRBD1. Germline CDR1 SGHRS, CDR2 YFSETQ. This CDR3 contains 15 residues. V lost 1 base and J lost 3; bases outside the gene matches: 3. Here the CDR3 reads CASSLKTGDTGELFF. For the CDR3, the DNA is TGCGCCAGCAGCTTGAAAACAGGGGACACCGGGGAGCTGTTTTTT.

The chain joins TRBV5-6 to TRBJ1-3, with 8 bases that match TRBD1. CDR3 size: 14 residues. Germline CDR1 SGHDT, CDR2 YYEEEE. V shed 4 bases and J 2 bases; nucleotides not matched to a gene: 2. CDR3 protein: CASSQTGAGNTIYF. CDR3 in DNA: TGTGCCAGCAGCCAGACAGGGGCTGGAAACACCATATATTTT.

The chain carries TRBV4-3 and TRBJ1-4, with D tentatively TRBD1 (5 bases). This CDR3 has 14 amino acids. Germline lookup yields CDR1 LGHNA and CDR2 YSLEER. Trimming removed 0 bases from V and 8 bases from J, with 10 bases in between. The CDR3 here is CASSQDSTAEKLFF. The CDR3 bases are TGCGCCAGCAGCCAAGATTCGACAGCCGAAAAACTGTTTTTT.

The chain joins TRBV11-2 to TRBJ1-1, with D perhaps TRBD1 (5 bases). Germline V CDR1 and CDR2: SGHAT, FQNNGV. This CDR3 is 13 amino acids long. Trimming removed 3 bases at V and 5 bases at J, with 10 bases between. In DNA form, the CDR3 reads TGTGCCAGCAGCTTGCGGGGGTGGACTGAAGCTTTCTTT. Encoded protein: CASSLRGWTEAFF.

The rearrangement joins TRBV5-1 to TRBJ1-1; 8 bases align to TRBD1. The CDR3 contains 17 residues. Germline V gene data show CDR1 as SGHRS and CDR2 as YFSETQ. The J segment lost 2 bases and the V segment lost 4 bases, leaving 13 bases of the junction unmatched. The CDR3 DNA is TGCGCCAGCAGCGTAAGACCCGGACAGGGTCGAAACACTGAAGCTTTCTTT. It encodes CASSVRPGQGRNTEAFF.

CDR3 in DNA: TGTGCCACCAGCAAGCCTGGAGGGTCTTATCAGCCCCAGCATTTT. Its protein product is CATSKPGGSYQPQHF. V is TRBV15 and J is TRBJ1-5, with D uncertain. From germline, CDR1 is LNHNV and CDR2 YYDKDF (reference sequence). Trimming shortened V by 4 bases and J by 5 bases, and 15 bases separated the two germline ends. The CDR3 length is 15 residues.

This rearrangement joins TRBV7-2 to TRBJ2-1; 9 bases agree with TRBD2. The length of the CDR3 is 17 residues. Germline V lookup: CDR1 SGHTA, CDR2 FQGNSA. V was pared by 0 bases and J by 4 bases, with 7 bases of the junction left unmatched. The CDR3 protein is CASSLALLAGIYNEQFF. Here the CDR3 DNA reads TGTGCCAGCAGCTTAGCGCTCCTAGCGGGGATATACAATGAGCAGTTCTTC. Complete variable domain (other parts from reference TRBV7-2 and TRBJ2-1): GAGVSQSPSNKVTEKGKDVELRCDPISGHTALYWYRQSLGQGLEFLIYFQGNSAPDKSGLPSDRFSAERTGGSVSTLTIQRTQQEDSAVYLCASSLALLAGIYNEQFFGPGTRLTVL.

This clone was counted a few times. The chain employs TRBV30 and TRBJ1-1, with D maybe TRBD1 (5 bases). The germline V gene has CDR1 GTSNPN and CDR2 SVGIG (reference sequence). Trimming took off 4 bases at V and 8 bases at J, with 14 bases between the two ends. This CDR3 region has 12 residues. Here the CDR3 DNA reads TGTGCCTGGATCGTGCAAAAGGGGGAAGCTTTCTTT. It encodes CAWIVQKGEAFF.